Below, 12 T cell receptor beta chains from the same sample are listed, as sequenced in a study of T cell responses to AZD1222 COVID-19 vaccine. Using immunoSEQ multiplex PCR, the repertoire was profiled, and TCRdb retains in-frame clones only, with some absent. The sample shows 90,000 to 150,000 clones, roughly 90% of them seen only once. The sample was peripheral blood, taken 28 days after the second dose of the MenACWY control vaccine. These receptors were obtained from an adult who received the MenACWY meningococcal vaccine as a control.

The chain employs TRBV19 and TRBJ2-5; possible D gene TRBD2, 5 bases. The CDR3 consists of 13 residues. Germline V gene lookup returns CDR1 LNHDA and CDR2 SQIVND (reference sequence). Trimming took off 8 bases at V and 1 base at J, with 11 bases between the two ends. This CDR3 reads CASSSRAQETQYF. In DNA, the CDR3 is TGTGCCAGTTCATCGCGGGCCCAAGAGACCCAGTACTTC.

The rearrangement uses TRBV5-6 and TRBJ2-7; 9 bases align to TRBD2. J gave up 2 bases and V 4 bases, and 7 bases lay outside the gene matches. The CDR3 is made up of 15 amino acids. Germline assignment: CDR1 SGHDT and CDR2 YYEEEE. This chain's CDR3 is CASSPAGGPTYEQYF. In nucleotides, the CDR3 is TGTGCCAGCAGCCCCGCGGGAGGGCCAACCTACGAGCAGTACTTC.

This chain joins TRBV3-1 (or the pseudogene TRBV3-2) and TRBJ2-5; no definite D call. CDR1 LGHDT and CDR2 YNNKEL come from the germline V gene (reference sequence). The CDR3 runs to 11 residues. V gave up 7 bases and J gave up 5 bases, with 8 bases separating them. In nucleotides, the CDR3 is TGTGCCAGCACCTCGATCGAGACCCAGTACTTC. Protein sequence: CASTSIETQYF.

This clone was recorded once. V is TRBV7-9 and J is TRBJ2-1, with D perhaps matching TRBD1 (5 bases). Trimming took off 0 bases at V and 7 bases at J, with 10 bases between the two ends. CDR1 is SEHNR and CDR2 is FQNEAQ in the germline V gene (reference sequence). This CDR3 spans 14 amino acids. The CDR3 is CASSLAGVGNEQFF. CDR3 in DNA: TGTGCCAGCAGCTTAGCAGGGGTCGGGAATGAGCAGTTCTTC.

V usage is TRBV7-9 and J usage is TRBJ1-4; D is possibly TRBD1 (6 bases). The V end was cut by 5 bases, the J end by 3 bases, with 13 bases between. The CDR3 has 15 residues. CDR1 and CDR2 (germline): SEHNR, FQNEAQ (reference sequence). CDR3 coding DNA: TGTGCCAGCAGCCTTCGGACAGCGGCTAATGAAAAACTGTTTTTT. This sequence encodes CASSLRTAANEKLFF.

The chain joins TRBV28 to TRBJ2-3; no definite D call. The CDR3 is made up of 18 amino acids. V gave up 0 bases and J gave up 1 base, with 17 bases separating them. The germline gives CDR1 MDHEN, CDR2 SYDVKM. Here the CDR3 reads CASSLWGSSGLRTDTQYF. In nucleotides, the CDR3 is TGTGCCAGCAGTTTATGGGGAAGCTCAGGTCTCCGCACAGATACGCAGTATTTT.

The chain is built from TRBV6-5 and TRBJ2-1, with D possibly matching TRBD1 (6 bases). CDR1 MNHEY and CDR2 SVGAGI come from the germline V gene. There are 13 residues in the CDR3. The germline V and J ends were trimmed by 4 bases and 6 bases, with 10 bases remaining between them. The CDR3 bases are TGTGCCAGCAGTTTCGACAGGAGCAATGAGCAGTTCTTC. Translated, it gives CASSFDRSNEQFF.

The chain carries TRBV6-2 or TRBV6-3 and TRBJ2-2, with unresolved D. Trimming cost V 5 bases and J 4 bases, with 11 bases left between them. CDR1 is MNHEY, CDR2 SVGEGT, per germline. This CDR3 has 14 amino acids. CDR3 protein: CASSDPQATGELFF. CDR3 DNA sequence: TGTGCCAGCAGTGATCCCCAGGCCACCGGGGAGCTGTTTTTT.

V and J are TRBV6-2 or TRBV6-3 and TRBJ2-1; a possible D gene is TRBD1 (5 bases). CDR3 length: 14 amino acids. Trimming shortened V by 2 bases and J by 9 bases, and 14 bases separated the two germline ends. CDR1 is MNHEY and CDR2 is SVGEGT in the germline V gene. The CDR3 sequence: CASSYTNNRREQFF. The DNA for the CDR3 is TGTGCCAGCAGTTACACAAATAACAGGCGTGAGCAGTTCTTC.

The chain recombines TRBV25-1 with TRBJ1-2; D might be TRBD1 (6 bases). V shed 1 base and J shed 6 bases, with 12 bases lying between them. The CDR3 contains 14 residues. Germline V lookup: CDR1 MGHDK, CDR2 SYGVNS. As DNA, the CDR3 is TGTGCCAGCAGTGAATGGGGGGGCCAGGATGGCTACACCTTC. It yields the protein CASSEWGGQDGYTF.

The V gene is TRBV12-5, the J gene TRBJ2-1; D is perhaps TRBD1 (6 bases). The CDR3 is made up of 15 amino acids. Germline V gene data show CDR1 as LGHNT and CDR2 as FRNRAP. Trimming took off 1 base at V and 7 bases at J, with 14 bases between the two ends. The CDR3 DNA reads TGTGCTAGTGGTTTGGACTATCCCAGGGGTAATGAGCAGTTCTTC. Its protein is CASGLDYPRGNEQFF.

V usage is TRBV19 and J usage is TRBJ2-2, with D perhaps being TRBD1 or TRBD2 (5 bases each). The CDR3 sequence is 13 residues long. Per germline, CDR1 LNHDA and CDR2 SQIVND (reference sequence). The V and J ends lost 7 bases and 7 bases respectively, with 13 bases between them. CDR3 sequence (DNA): TGTGCCAGTAACCTCCCGGGACGCGGGGAGCTGTTTTTT. It encodes CASNLPGRGELFF.